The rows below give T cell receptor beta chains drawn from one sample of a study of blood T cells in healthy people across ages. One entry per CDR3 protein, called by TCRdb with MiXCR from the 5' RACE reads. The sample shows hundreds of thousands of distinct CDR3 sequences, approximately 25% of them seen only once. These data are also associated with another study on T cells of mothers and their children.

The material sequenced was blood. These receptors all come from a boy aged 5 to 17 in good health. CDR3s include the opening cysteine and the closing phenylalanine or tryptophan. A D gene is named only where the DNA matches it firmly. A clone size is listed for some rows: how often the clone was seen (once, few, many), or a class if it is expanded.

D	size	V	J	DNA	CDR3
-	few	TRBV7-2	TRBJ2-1	TGTGCCAGCAGCTTAAGGTCGGGACACCTGGAGCAGTTCTTC	CASSLRSGHLEQFF
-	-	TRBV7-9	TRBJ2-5	TGTGCCAGCGCATCCCCTCAGACAGGGACCCAGTACTTC	CASASPQTGTQYF
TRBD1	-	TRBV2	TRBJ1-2	TGTGCCAGCAGTGATACCAGGACAGGCGGTGGCTACACCTTC	CASSDTRTGGGYTF
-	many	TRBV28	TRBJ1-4	TGTGCCAGCGCCCTCGGGATTGCAACTAATGAAAAACTGTTTTTT	CASALGIATNEKLFF
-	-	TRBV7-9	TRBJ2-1	TGTGCCAGCAGGGCAGGGGAGAACAATGAGCAGTTCTTC	CASRAGENNEQFF
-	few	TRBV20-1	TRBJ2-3	TGCAGTGCTAGAGCCACAGATACGCAGTATTTT	CSARATDTQYF
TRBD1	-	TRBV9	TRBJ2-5	TGTGCCAGCAGCGCCACCCAGACAGGGTGGGAGCAGTACTTC	CASSATQTGWEQYF
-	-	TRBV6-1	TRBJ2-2	TGTGCCGGCAGGTCAGGGGAACACACCGGGGAGCTGTTTTTT	CAGRSGEHTGELFF
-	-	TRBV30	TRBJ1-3	TGTGCCTGGAGTGGATCGAGAAACACCATATATTTT	CAWSGSRNTIYF
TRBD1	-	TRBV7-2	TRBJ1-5	TGTGCCAGCAGGGGGACAGGGGGCAATACGCCCCAGCATTTT	CASRGTGGNTPQHF
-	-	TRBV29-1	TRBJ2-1	TGCAGCGTGACCGGGAGACAGGGCGTTGCTGAGCAGTTCTTC	CSVTGRQGVAEQFF
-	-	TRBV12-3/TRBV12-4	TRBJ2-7	TGTGCCAGCAGTCTACCCCCGGGTCCCGAGCAGTACTTC	CASSLPPGPEQYF
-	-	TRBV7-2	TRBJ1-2	TGTGCCAGCAACAAACAGGGTATCGGCTATGGCTACACCTTC	CASNKQGIGYGYTF
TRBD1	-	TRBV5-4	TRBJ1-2	TGTGCCAGCAGCCGCACGGAAGGGACAGCTGGCTACACCTTC	CASSRTEGTAGYTF
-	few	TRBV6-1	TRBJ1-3	TGTGCCAGCACTCCCCTGGGTGGTGGAAACACCATATATTTT	CASTPLGGGNTIYF
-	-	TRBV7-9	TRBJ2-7	TGTGCCAGCAGCTCCGGGACAAACTTCTCCTACGAGCAGTACTTC	CASSSGTNFSYEQYF
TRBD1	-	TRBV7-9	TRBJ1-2	TGTGCCAGCAGCTTAGGCTGGACAGGGGGCGACGGTGGCTACACCTTC	CASSLGWTGGDGGYTF
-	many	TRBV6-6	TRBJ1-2	TGTGCCAGCAGTTACGCTAACTATGGCTACACCTTC	CASSYANYGYTF
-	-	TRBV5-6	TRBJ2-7	TGTGCCAGCAGCTTGGGCAGGAGCAACGAGCAGTACTTC	CASSLGRSNEQYF
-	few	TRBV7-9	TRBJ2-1	TGTGCCAGCAGCTCCGGGGACCGTCCGGTTCAGTTCTTC	CASSSGDRPVQFF
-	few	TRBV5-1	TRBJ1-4	TGCGCCAGCAGCTCCGAAGGGGAAACAAAACTGTTTTTT	CASSSEGETKLFF
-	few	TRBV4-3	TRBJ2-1	TGCGCCAGCAGCCAAGATCATCAGAAATACAATGAGCAGTTCTTC	CASSQDHQKYNEQFF